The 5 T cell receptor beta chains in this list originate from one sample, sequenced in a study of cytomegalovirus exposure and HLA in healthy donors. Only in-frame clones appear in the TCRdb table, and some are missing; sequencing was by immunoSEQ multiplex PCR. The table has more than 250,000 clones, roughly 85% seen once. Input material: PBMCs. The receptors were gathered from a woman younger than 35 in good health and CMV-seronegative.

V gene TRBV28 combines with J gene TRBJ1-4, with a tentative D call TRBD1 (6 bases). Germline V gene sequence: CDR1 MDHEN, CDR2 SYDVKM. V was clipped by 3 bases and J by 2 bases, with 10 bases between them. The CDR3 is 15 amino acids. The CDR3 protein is CASSLSQGTNEKLFF. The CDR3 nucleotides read TGTGCCAGCAGTTTGTCTCAGGGGACTAATGAAAAACTGTTTTTT.

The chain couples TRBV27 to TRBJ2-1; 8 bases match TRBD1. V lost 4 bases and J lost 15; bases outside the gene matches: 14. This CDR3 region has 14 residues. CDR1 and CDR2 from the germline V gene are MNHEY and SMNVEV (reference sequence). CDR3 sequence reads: CASSSSTGVHGPFF. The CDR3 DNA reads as TGTGCCAGCAGTTCCTCGACAGGGGTTCACGGTCCGTTCTTC.

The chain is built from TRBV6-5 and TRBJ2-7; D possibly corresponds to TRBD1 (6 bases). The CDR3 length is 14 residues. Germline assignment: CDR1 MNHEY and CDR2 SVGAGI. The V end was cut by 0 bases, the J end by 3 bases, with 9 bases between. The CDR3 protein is CASSYSRQDYEQYF. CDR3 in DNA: TGTGCCAGCAGTTACTCGAGACAGGACTACGAGCAGTACTTC.

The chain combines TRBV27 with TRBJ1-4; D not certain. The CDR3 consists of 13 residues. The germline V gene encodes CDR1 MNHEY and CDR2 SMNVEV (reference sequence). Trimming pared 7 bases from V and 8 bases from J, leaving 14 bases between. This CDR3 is CASKSVGSEKLFF. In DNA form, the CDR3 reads TGTGCCAGCAAGTCGGTCGGGAGCGAAAAACTGTTTTTT.

The CDR3 here is CASSQGRVDSSGNTIYF. CDR3 nucleotides: TGCGCCAGCAGCCAAGGAAGGGTGGACAGCTCTGGAAACACCATATATTTT. The chain joins TRBV4-1 to TRBJ1-3; maybe TRBD1 (6 bases). Germline CDR1 reads MGHRA; CDR2 reads YSYEKL. V dropped 1 base and J dropped 0 bases, with 13 bases sitting between them. This CDR3 region has 17 residues.